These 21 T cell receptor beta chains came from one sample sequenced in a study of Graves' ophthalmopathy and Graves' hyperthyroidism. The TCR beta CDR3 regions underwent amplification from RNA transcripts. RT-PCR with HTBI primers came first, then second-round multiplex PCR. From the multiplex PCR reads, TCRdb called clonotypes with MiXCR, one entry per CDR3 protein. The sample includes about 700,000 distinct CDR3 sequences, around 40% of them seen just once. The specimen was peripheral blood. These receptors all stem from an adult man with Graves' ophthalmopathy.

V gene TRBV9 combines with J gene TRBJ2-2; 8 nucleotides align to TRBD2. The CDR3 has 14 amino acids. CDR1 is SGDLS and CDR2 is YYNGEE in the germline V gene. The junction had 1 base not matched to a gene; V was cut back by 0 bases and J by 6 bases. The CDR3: CASSVAGGPGELFF. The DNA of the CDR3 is TGTGCCAGCAGCGTAGCGGGAGGGCCCGGGGAGCTGTTTTTT.

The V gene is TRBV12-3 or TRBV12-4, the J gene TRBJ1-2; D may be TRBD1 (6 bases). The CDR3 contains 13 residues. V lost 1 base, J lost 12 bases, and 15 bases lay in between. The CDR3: CASSLGTVSGNTF. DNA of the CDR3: TGTGCCAGCAGTTTAGGGACAGTATCCGGAAACACCTTC.

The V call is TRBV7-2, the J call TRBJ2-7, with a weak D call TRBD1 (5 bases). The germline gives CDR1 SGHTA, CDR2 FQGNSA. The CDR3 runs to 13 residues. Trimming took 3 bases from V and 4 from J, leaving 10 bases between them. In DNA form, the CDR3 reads TGTGCCAGCAGCTTGGCAGGGTATTACGAGCAGTACTTC. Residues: CASSLAGYYEQYF.

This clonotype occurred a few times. CDR3 nucleotide sequence: TGCGCCAGCAGCCCCCCCTTAAGGGGGAGAGATGGCTACACCTTC. It encodes CASSPPLRGRDGYTF. The chain couples TRBV4-1 to TRBJ1-2; weak D call: TRBD1 (6 bases). V dropped 4 bases and J dropped 6 bases, with 18 bases sitting between them. Germline V CDR1 and CDR2: MGHRA, YSYEKL. The CDR3 totals 15 residues.

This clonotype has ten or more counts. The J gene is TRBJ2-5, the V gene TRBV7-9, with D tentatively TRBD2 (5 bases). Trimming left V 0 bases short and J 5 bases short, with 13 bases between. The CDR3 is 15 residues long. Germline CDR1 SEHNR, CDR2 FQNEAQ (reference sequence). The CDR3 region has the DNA TGTGCCAGCAGCTTAGCGGGCCTAGCCGGGGAGACCCAGTACTTC. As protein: CASSLAGLAGETQYF.

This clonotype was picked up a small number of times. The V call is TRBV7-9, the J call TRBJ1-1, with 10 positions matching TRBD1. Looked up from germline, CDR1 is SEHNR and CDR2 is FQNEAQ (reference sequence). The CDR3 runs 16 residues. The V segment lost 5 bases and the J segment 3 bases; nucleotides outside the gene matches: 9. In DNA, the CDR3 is TGTGCCAGCAGCCCCTGGGGGACAGGGGTCGACACTGAAGCTTTCTTT. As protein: CASSPWGTGVDTEAFF.

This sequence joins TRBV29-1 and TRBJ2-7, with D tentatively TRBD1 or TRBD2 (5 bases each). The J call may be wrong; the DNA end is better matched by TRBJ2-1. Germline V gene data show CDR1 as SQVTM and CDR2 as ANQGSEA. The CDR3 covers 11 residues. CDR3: CSVRMRGEQFF. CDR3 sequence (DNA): TGCAGCGTCCGAATGAGGGGCGAGCAGTTCTTC.

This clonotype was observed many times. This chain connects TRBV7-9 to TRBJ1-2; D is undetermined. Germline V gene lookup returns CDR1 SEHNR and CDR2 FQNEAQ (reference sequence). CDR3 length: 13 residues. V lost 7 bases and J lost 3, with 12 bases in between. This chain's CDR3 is CASNSASDYGYTF. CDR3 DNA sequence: TGTGCCAGCAATTCAGCATCGGACTATGGCTACACCTTC.

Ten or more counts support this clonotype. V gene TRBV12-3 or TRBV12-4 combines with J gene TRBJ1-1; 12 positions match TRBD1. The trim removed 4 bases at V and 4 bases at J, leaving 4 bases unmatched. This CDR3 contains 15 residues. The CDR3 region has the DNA TGTGCCAGCAGTTCCAGGGACAGGGGGCGCACTGAAGCTTTCTTT. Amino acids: CASSSRDRGRTEAFF.

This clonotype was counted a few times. DNA for the CDR3: TGTGCCAGCAGCCACCATGCCCGGGAGGGGGACACCGGGGAGCTGTTTTTT. This gives the protein CASSHHAREGDTGELFF. The chain recombines TRBV7-3 with TRBJ2-2, with 8 bases fitting TRBD2. V shed 5 bases and J 3 bases; nucleotides not matched to a gene: 11. Per the germline V gene, CDR1 is SGHTA and CDR2 is FQGTGA. The CDR3 totals 17 residues.

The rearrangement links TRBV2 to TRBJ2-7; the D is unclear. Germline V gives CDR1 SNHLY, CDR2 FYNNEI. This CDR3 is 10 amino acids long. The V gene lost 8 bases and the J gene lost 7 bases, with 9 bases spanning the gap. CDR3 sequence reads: CASLAREQYF. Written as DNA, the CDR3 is TGTGCCAGCTTAGCCCGGGAGCAGTACTTC.

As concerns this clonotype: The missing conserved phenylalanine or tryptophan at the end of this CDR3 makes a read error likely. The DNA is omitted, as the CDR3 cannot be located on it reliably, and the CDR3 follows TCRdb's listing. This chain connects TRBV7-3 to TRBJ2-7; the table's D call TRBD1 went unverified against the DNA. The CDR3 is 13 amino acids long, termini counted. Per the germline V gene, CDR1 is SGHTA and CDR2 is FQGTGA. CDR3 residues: CASSSDRLRERYL.

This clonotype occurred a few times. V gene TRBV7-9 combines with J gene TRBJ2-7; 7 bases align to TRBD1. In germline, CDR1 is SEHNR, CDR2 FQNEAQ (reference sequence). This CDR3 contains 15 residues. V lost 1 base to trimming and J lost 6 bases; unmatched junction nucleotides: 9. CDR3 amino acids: CASSLEVDRAFEQYF. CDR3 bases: TGTGCCAGCAGCTTAGAAGTCGACAGGGCCTTCGAGCAGTACTTC.

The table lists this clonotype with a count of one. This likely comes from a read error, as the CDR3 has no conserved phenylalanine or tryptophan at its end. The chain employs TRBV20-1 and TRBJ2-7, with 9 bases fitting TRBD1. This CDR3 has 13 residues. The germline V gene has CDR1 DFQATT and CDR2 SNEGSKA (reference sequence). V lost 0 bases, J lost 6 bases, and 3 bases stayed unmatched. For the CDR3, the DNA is TGCAGTGCTAGAGATCAGGGACAGGGCGAGCAGTACTGC. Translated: CSARDQGQGEQYC.

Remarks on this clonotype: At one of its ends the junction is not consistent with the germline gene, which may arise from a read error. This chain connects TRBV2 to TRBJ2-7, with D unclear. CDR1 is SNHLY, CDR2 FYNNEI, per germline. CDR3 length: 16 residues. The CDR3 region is CATSEGFWLPSYEQYF. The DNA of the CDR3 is TGTGCCACCAGTGAAGGGTTTTGGCTCCCATCCTACGAGCAGTACTTC.

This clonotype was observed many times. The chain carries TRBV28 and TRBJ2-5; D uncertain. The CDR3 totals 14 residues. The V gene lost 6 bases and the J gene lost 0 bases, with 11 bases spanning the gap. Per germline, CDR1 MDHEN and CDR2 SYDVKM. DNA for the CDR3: TGTGCCAGCAGCCAAAGAGATTACCAAGAGACCCAGTACTTC. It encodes CASSQRDYQETQYF.

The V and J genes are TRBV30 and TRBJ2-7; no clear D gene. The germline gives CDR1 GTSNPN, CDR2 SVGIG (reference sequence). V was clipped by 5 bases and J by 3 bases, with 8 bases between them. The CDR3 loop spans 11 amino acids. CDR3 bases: TGTGCCTGGCGAAGCTACTACGAGCAGTACTTC. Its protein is CAWRSYYEQYF.

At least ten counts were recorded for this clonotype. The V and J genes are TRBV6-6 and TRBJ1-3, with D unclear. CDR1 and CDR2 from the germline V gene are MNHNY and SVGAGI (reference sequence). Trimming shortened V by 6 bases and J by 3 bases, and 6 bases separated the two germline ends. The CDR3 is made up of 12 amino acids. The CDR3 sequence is CASRHDGNTIYF. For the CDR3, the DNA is TGTGCCAGCAGGCATGATGGAAACACCATATATTTT.

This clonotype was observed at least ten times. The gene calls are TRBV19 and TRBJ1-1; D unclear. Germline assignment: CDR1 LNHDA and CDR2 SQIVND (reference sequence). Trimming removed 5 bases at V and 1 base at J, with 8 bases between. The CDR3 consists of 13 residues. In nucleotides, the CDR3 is TGTGCCAGTAGTCCCACACCGAACACTGAAGCTTTCTTT. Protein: CASSPTPNTEAFF. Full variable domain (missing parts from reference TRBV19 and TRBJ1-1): DGGITQSPKYLFRKEGQNVTLSCEQNLNHDAMYWYRQDPGQGLRLIYYSQIVNDFQKGDIAEGYSVSREKKESFPLTVTSAQKNPTAFYLCASSPTPNTEAFFGQGTRLTVV.

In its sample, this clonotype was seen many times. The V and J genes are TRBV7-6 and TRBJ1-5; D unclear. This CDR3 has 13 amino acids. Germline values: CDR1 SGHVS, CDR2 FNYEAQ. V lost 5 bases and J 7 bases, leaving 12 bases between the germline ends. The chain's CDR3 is CASSSFEQQPQHF. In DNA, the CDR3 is TGTGCCAGCAGCAGTTTTGAACAACAGCCCCAGCATTTT.

The CDR3 here is CASSSLGGDGDTQYF. CDR3 DNA: TGTGCCAGCAGCTCGCTTGGCGGGGACGGTGATACGCAGTATTTT. The chain carries TRBV7-3 and TRBJ2-3, with D possibly being TRBD2 (6 bases). V lost 4 bases, J lost 6 bases, and 17 bases lay in between. Germline assignment: CDR1 SGHTA and CDR2 FQGTGA. This CDR3 has 15 amino acids.